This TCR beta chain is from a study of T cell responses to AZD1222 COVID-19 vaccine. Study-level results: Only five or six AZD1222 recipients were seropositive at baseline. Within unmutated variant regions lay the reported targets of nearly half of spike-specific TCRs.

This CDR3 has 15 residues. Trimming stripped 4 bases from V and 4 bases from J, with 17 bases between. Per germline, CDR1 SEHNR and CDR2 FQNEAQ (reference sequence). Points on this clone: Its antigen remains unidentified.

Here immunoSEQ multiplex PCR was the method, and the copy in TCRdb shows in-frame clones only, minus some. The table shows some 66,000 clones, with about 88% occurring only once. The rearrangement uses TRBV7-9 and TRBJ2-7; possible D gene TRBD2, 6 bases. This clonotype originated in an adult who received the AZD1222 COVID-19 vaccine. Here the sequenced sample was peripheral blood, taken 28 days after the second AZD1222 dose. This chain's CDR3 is CASSSAVAEDYEQYF. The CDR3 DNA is TGTGCCAGCAGCTCGGCCGTAGCGGAGGATTACGAGCAGTACTTC.